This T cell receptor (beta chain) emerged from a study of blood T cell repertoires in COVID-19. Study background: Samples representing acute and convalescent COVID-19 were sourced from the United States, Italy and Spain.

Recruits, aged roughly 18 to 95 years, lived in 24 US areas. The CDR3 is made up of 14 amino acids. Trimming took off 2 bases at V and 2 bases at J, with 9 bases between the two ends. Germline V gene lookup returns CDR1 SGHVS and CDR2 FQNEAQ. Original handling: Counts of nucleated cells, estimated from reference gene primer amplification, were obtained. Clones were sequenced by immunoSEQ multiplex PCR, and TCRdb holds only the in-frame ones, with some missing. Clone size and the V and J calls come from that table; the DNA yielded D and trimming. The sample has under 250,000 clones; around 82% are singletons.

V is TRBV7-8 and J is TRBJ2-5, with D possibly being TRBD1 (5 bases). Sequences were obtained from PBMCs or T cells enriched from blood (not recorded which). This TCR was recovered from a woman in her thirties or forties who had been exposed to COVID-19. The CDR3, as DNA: TGTGCCAGCAGCTTACCCCAGGGACAAGAGACCCAGTACTTC. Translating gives CASSLPQGQETQYF.